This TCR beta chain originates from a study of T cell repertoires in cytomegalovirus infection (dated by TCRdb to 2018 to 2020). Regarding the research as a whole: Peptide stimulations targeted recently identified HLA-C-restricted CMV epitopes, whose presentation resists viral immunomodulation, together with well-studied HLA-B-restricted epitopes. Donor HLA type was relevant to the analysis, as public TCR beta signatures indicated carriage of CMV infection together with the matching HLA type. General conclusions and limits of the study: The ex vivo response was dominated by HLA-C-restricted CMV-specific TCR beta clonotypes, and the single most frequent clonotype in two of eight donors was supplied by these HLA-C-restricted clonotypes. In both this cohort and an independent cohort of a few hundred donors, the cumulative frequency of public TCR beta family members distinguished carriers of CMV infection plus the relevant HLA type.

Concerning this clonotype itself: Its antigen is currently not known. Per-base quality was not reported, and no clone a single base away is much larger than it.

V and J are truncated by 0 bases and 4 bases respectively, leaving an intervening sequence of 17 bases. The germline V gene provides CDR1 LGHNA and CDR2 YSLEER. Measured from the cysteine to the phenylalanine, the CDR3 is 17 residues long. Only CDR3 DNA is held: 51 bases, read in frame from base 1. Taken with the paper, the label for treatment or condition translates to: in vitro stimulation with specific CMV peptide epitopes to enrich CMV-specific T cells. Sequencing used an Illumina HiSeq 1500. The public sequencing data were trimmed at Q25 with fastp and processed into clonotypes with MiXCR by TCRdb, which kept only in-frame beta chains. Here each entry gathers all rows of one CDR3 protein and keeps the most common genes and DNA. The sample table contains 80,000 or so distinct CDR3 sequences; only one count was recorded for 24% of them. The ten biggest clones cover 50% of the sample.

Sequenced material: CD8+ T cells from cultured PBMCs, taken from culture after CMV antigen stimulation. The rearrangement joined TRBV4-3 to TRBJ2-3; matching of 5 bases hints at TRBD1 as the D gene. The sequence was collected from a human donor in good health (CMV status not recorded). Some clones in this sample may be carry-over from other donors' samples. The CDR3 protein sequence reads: CASSQDYPQGSSDTQYF. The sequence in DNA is TGCGCCAGCAGCCAAGATTACCCCCAGGGATCATCAGATACGCAGTATTTT.